This passage covers 25 T cell receptor beta chains from one sample sequenced in a study of graft-versus-host responses after intestinal transplantation. These TCRs' antigens remain unknown. Using immunoSEQ multiplex PCR, the repertoire was profiled, and TCRdb retains in-frame clones only, with some absent. The sample yields over 40,000 clones, about 81% seen once. Sequences were derived from unstimulated CD4+ T cells sorted from spleen or lymph node cells, sampled before transplant. The receptors stem from a human donor who was the organ donor for an intestinal transplant.

The J gene is TRBJ2-7, the V gene TRBV7-9; the match to TRBD1 covers 9 bases. Germline lookup yields CDR1 SEHNR and CDR2 FQNEAQ (reference sequence). The CDR3 is 14 residues long. Trimming removed 1 base from V and 5 bases from J; junction bases left unmatched: 3. The CDR3 DNA follows: TGTGCCAGCAGCTTAGGACAGGGGGGTCACGAGCAGTACTTC. Translation gives CASSLGQGGHEQYF.

This clone has only one observation. CDR3 region: CASSRGLNTEAFF. The CDR3 DNA follows: TGTGCCAGCTCCAGGGGGTTGAACACTGAAGCTTTCTTT. The gene calls are TRBV19 and TRBJ1-1; TRBD1 aligns across 7 bases. CDR3 size: 13 residues. Germline CDR1 is LNHDA and CDR2 is SQIVND (reference sequence). J lost 0 bases, V lost 9 bases, and 4 bases had no gene match.

The V and J genes are TRBV20-1 and TRBJ1-1, with D unresolved. Between the trimmed V and J ends, which lost 1 base and 7 bases, there was a span of 4 bases. Germline lookup yields CDR1 DFQATT and CDR2 SNEGSKA (reference sequence). CDR3 length equals 10 residues. CDR3 nucleotides: TGCAGTGCTAGAGGGGGTGAAGCTTTCTTT. It translates to CSARGGEAFF.

The V and J genes are TRBV6-1 and TRBJ1-2; tentatively, D is TRBD1 (5 bases). V was shortened by 6 bases and J by 6 bases, with 17 bases between the two germline ends. Germline V gives CDR1 MNHNS, CDR2 SASEGT. The CDR3 covers 14 residues. The CDR3 here is CASRRRDQVHGYTF. CDR3 nucleotides: TGTGCCAGCAGAAGGAGGGACCAGGTCCATGGCTACACCTTC.

Turning to this clone: Being one base from a much bigger clone, this may be a read error. Other nucleotide sequences in the sample specify the same CDR3. The genes are TRBV29-1 and TRBJ1-2, with TRBD1 matching 8 bases. CDR1 and CDR2 (germline): SQVTM, ANQGSEA. V was pared by 1 base and J by 3 bases, with 7 bases of the junction left unmatched. There are 15 residues in the CDR3. DNA of the CDR3: TGCAGCGTTGAAGGGCTGGGGACAGGAGACTATGGCTACACCTTC. The encoded protein is CSVEGLGTGDYGYTF.

The chain is built from TRBV6-1 and TRBJ2-3, with D possibly TRBD2 on 6 matching bases. The germline V gene has CDR1 MNHNS and CDR2 SASEGT. The CDR3 has 15 amino acids. V dropped 4 bases and J dropped 2 bases, with 13 bases sitting between them. The CDR3 sequence: CASSAYSGVTDTQYF. CDR3 coding DNA: TGTGCCAGCAGTGCTTATAGCGGAGTCACAGATACGCAGTATTTT.

The chain joins TRBV6-6 to TRBJ2-7; D unclear. The germline CDR1 and CDR2 sequences are MNHNY and SVGAGI (reference sequence). This CDR3 is built from 13 residues. Trimming pared 2 bases from V and 1 base from J, leaving 6 bases between. The CDR3 DNA is TGTGCCAGCAGTTACACTACATCCTACGAGCAGTACTTC. Protein product: CASSYTTSYEQYF.

J is TRBJ2-4 and V is TRBV5-1; D might be TRBD1 (6 bases). V was shortened by 1 base and J by 5 bases, with 10 bases between the two germline ends. CDR1 is SGHRS, CDR2 YFSETQ, per germline. This CDR3 is 14 amino acids long. The DNA of the CDR3 is TGCGCCAGCAGCTTGCAGGGGCGAGAAAACATTCAGTACTTC. Protein sequence: CASSLQGRENIQYF. The full variable domain, rest sourced from reference TRBV5-1 and TRBJ2-4, is KAGVTQTPRYLIKTRGQQVTLSCSPISGHRSVSWYQQTPGQGLQFLFEYFSETQRNKGNFPGRFSGRQFSNSRSEMNVSTLELGDSALYLCASSLQGRENIQYFGAGTRLSVL.

J is TRBJ2-1 and V is TRBV19; 12 bases align to TRBD2. The V segment lost 4 bases and the J segment 8 bases; nucleotides outside the gene matches: 3. The CDR3 sequence is 14 residues long. Germline loops: CDR1 LNHDA, CDR2 SQIVND (reference sequence). This CDR3 is CASSKTSGGYEQFF. The CDR3 nucleotides read TGTGCCAGTAGTAAGACTAGCGGGGGTTATGAGCAGTTCTTC. The full variable domain, its missing parts supplied by reference TRBV19 and TRBJ2-1, is DGGITQSPKYLFRKEGQNVTLSCEQNLNHDAMYWYRQDPGQGLRLIYYSQIVNDFQKGDIAEGYSVSREKKESFPLTVTSAQKNPTAFYLCASSKTSGGYEQFFGPGTRLTVL.

The chain uses TRBV27 and TRBJ1-6, with 7 bases aligning to TRBD1. The CDR3 covers 16 residues. In germline, CDR1 is MNHEY, CDR2 SMNVEV (reference sequence). The V and J ends lost 6 bases and 10 bases, in that order; junction bases with no gene match: 15. The CDR3 DNA sequence: TGTGCCAGCAGGAACCTCCGACAGGGCGAAGGATCACCCCTCCACTTT. It codes for CASRNLRQGEGSPLHF.

This clone was found a few times. CDR3 sequence: CAIRAGQGGSEQYF. CDR3 DNA: TGTGCCATCAGAGCGGGACAGGGAGGCAGCGAGCAGTACTTC. The rearrangement uses TRBV10-3 and TRBJ2-7; TRBD1 agrees at 9 bases. Trimming at V came to 6 bases and at J to 6 bases, leaving 9 bases not matched to a gene. Germline lookup yields CDR1 ENHRY and CDR2 SYGVKD. The CDR3 is 14 residues long.

The genes are TRBV7-6 and TRBJ2-7, with D possibly TRBD2 on 5 matching bases. V was clipped by 0 bases and J by 0 bases, with 9 bases between them. The germline CDR1 and CDR2 sequences are SGHVS and FNYEAQ. This CDR3 spans 15 amino acids. The CDR3 loop reads CASSLATGYSYEQYF. DNA of the CDR3: TGTGCCAGCAGCTTAGCTACGGGATACTCCTACGAGCAGTACTTC.

This rearrangement joins TRBV11-2 to TRBJ2-1; 7 nucleotides line up with TRBD2. The CDR3 length is 17 residues. Germline CDR1 and CDR2: SGHAT and FQNNGV. V shed 1 base and J 0 bases; nucleotides not matched to a gene: 6. Here the CDR3 reads CASSLGRGSFSYNEQFF. The CDR3 DNA is TGTGCCAGCAGCTTAGGGCGCGGGAGTTTCTCCTACAATGAGCAGTTCTTC.

There are a few counts of this clone. This chain uses TRBV2 with TRBJ2-1; 10 bases map to TRBD1. This CDR3 region has 14 residues. Germline loops: CDR1 SNHLY, CDR2 FYNNEI. The J segment lost 7 bases and the V segment lost 7 bases, leaving 7 bases of the junction unmatched. For the CDR3, the DNA is TGTGCCAGCACAAGCCGGGACAGGGGAAATGAGCAGTTCTTC. Translated, it gives CASTSRDRGNEQFF.

The genes are TRBV30 and TRBJ1-2, with TRBD1 matching over 7 bases. CDR1 and CDR2 (germline): GTSNPN, SVGIG (reference sequence). The junction had 7 bases not matched to a gene; V was cut back by 1 base and J by 8 bases. This CDR3 spans 13 amino acids. In DNA, the CDR3 is TGTGCCTGGAGTGCATCCAGGACAGGCGGCTACACCTTC. This translates into CAWSASRTGGYTF.

V usage is TRBV2 and J usage is TRBJ2-5; 8 bases map to TRBD2. Germline V gene data show CDR1 as SNHLY and CDR2 as FYNNEI. The CDR3 spans 15 residues. V shed 7 bases, J shed 1 base, and the junction held 8 bases outside the gene matches. CDR3 protein: CASKFAGGLQETQYF. The CDR3 DNA reads as TGTGCCAGCAAGTTTGCGGGGGGTCTCCAAGAGACCCAGTACTTC.

This clone was detected only once. The chain employs TRBV7-2 and TRBJ2-7; D is unclear. The V end was cut by 5 bases, the J end by 3 bases, with 11 bases between. This CDR3 is 13 amino acids long. Germline CDR1 SGHTA, CDR2 FQGNSA. As DNA, the CDR3 is TGTGCCAGCAGCCCCGACCCTAGCTACGAGCAGTACTTC. It codes for CASSPDPSYEQYF.

V usage is TRBV27 and J usage is TRBJ1-6; tentatively, D is TRBD1 (5 bases). This CDR3 comprises 13 residues. Looked up from germline, CDR1 is MNHEY and CDR2 is SMNVEV (reference sequence). Trimming pared 5 bases from V and 10 bases from J, leaving 12 bases between. The CDR3 DNA is TGTGCCAGCAGTGTGACAGTGAGGTCACCCCTCCACTTT. Residues: CASSVTVRSPLHF.

The V and J genes are TRBV7-4 and TRBJ2-7, with TRBD1 identical over 7 bases. With 7 bases clipped from V and 3 bases from J, the junction kept 15 bases outside the gene matches. The CDR3 covers 16 residues. Germline V lookup: CDR1 SGHVT, CDR2 SQSDAQ. The CDR3 protein is CASILEKIRDSYEQYF. The CDR3 DNA reads TGTGCCAGCATCCTGGAAAAGATCCGGGACAGCTACGAGCAGTACTTC.

This clone was seen just once. This sequence joins TRBV20-1 and TRBJ2-5; D is undetermined. This CDR3 has 11 residues. With 6 bases removed from V and 0 bases from J, the gap between germline ends came to 5 bases. From germline, CDR1 is DFQATT and CDR2 SNEGSKA (reference sequence). The CDR3 loop reads CSAKYQETQYF. CDR3 nucleotide sequence: TGCAGTGCCAAGTACCAAGAGACCCAGTACTTC.

The chain recombines TRBV9 with TRBJ1-2, with unresolved D. In germline, CDR1 is SGDLS, CDR2 YYNGEE. The CDR3 extends over 14 amino acids. Trimming removed 4 bases from V and 3 bases from J, with 13 bases in between. CDR3 nucleotide sequence: TGTGCCAGCAGCCTGAATTCGCCGTACTATGGCTACACCTTC. It specifies CASSLNSPYYGYTF. The complete variable domain, with remaining parts taken from reference TRBV9 and TRBJ1-2, reads DSGVTQTPKHLITATGQRVTLRCSPRSGDLSVYWYQQSLDQGLQFLIQYYNGEERAKGNILERFSAQQFPDLHSELNLSSLELGDSALYFCASSLNSPYYGYTFGSGTRLTVV.

This clone has a handful of counts. The chain combines TRBV5-6 with TRBJ2-2, with D tentatively TRBD2 (6 bases). The CDR3 is 15 amino acids. CDR1 and CDR2 from the germline V gene are SGHDT and YYEEEE. V gave up 2 bases and J gave up 2 bases, with 10 bases separating them. CDR3 DNA: TGTGCCAGCAGCTTCTGGGGGGTCAACACCGGGGAGCTGTTTTTT. Translating it yields CASSFWGVNTGELFF.

V usage is TRBV5-6 and J usage is TRBJ2-1; no firm D call. The CDR3 runs to 14 residues. Germline CDR1 SGHDT, CDR2 YYEEEE. V lost 1 base to trimming and J lost 10 bases, with 15 bases between them. The CDR3 protein is CASSLFVEPPEQFF. CDR3 nucleotides: TGTGCCAGCAGCTTGTTTGTCGAGCCTCCCGAGCAGTTCTTC.

The chain recombines TRBV5-4 with TRBJ2-3, with TRBD2 matching over 7 bases. Unmatched junction bases numbered 14, after V lost 10 bases and J lost 6 bases. Germline V gene data show CDR1 as SGHNT and CDR2 as YYREEE (reference sequence). The CDR3 consists of 14 residues. CDR3 DNA sequence: TGTGCCGGCTGGACTAGACGGGCAACTGATACGCAGTATTTT. This sequence encodes CAGWTRRATDTQYF.

This chain links TRBV6-4 with TRBJ1-1; maybe TRBD1 (6 bases). The CDR3 spans 11 residues. Germline CDR1 reads MRHNA; CDR2 reads SNTAGT. Trimming cost V 4 bases and J 9 bases, with 9 bases left between them. The CDR3 bases are TGTGCCAGCAGTGGGGGGGCTCAAGCTTTCTTT. Protein product: CASSGGAQAFF.